This T cell receptor beta chain appears in the sequencing data of a study of OX40 agonist ivuxolimab in advanced cancers. This CDR3 region has 16 residues. With V trimmed by 4 bases and J by 5 bases, 12 bases remained unmatched. Germline V lookup: CDR1 SGDLS, CDR2 YYNGEE. TCRdb keeps only in-frame clones here, not all; method: immunoSEQ multiplex PCR. The table has tens of thousands of clones, about 85% seen once. The J gene is TRBJ2-5, the V gene TRBV9; 9 bases are shared with TRBD2. The source was CD4+ or CD8+ T cells sorted from blood, collected in a trial of the OX40 agonist ivuxolimab. This receptor was taken from an adult with an advanced solid tumor such as melanoma, head and neck, liver or kidney cancer. The CDR3 spells CASSKGGAGGGETQYF. CDR3 nucleotide sequence: TGTGCCAGCAGCAAGGGAGGAGCGGGGGGTGGGGAGACCCAGTACTTC.